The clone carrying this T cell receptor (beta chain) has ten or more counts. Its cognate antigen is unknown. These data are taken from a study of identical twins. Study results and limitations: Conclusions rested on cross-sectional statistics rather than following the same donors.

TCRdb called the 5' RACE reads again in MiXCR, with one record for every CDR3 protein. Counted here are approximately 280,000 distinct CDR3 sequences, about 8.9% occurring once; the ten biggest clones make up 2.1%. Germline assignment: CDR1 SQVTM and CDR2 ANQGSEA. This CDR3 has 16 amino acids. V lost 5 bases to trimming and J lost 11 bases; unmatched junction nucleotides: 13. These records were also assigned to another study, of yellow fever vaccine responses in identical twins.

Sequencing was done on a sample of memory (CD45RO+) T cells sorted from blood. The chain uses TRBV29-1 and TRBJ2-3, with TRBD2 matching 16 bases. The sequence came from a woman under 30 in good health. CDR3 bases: TGCAGCGTTCCAGCCGGGACTAGCGGGAGGGCCCGGGGGCAGTATTTT. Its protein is CSVPAGTSGRARGQYF.